This TCR beta chain comes out of a study of blood T cell repertoires in COVID-19. V lost 4 bases to trimming and J lost 10 bases, with 15 bases between them. Germline lookup yields CDR1 SGHKS and CDR2 YYEKEE (reference sequence). This CDR3 has 14 residues. TCRdb's copy holds only in-frame clones and misses some; the assay was immunoSEQ multiplex PCR. The sample lists 85,000 to 120,000 clones, 80% to 95% occurring once. The origin of this receptor is a woman aged 45-65 years with COVID-19, enrolled during active disease. The sample was peripheral blood. The rearrangement joins TRBV5-5 to TRBJ1-6, with D possibly TRBD1 on 5 matching bases. This CDR3 reads CASSDPLGRSPLHF. As DNA, the CDR3 is TGTGCCAGCAGCGACCCGCTGGGGCGCTCACCCCTCCACTTT.